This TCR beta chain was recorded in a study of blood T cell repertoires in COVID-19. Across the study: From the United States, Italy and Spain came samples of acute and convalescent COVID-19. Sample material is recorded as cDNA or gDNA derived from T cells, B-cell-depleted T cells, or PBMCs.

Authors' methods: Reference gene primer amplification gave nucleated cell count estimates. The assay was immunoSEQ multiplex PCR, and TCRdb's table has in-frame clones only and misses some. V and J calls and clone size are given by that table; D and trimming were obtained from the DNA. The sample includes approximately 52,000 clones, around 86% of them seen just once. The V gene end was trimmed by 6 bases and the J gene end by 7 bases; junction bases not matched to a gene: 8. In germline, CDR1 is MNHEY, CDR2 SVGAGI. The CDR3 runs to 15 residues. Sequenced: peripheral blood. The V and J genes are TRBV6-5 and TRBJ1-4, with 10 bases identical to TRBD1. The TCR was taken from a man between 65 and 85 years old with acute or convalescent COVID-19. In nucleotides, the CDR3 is TGTGCCAGCAGCTTGGACAGGGGGAGAGGTGAAAAACTGTTTTTT. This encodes CASSLDRGRGEKLFF.